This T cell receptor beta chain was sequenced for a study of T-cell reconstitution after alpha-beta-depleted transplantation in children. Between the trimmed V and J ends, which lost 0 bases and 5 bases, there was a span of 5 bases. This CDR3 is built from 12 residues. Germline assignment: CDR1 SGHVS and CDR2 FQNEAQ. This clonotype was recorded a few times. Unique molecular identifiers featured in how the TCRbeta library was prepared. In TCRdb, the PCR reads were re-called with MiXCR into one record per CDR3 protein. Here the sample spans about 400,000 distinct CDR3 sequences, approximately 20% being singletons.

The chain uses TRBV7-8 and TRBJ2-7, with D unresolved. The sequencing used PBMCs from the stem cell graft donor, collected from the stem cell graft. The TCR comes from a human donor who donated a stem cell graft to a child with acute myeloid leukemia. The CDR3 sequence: CASSLAPDEQYF. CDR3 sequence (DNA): TGTGCCAGCAGCTTAGCCCCGGACGAGCAGTACTTC.